The 6 T cell receptor beta chains listed next were all sequenced from one sample in a study of cytomegalovirus exposure and HLA in healthy donors. The protocol was immunoSEQ multiplex PCR, while the TCRdb copy is restricted to in-frame clones and leaves out a portion. In the table there are 200,000 to 300,000 clones, about 92% of which are singletons. What was sequenced was PBMCs. The receptors were gathered from a woman aged 25 to 39 in good health and CMV-seronegative.

V usage is TRBV11-3 and J usage is TRBJ2-7; D possibly corresponds to TRBD1 (6 bases). The CDR3 spans 13 residues. The germline V gene has CDR1 SGHNT and CDR2 YENEEA. Trimming cost V 3 bases and J 9 bases, with 15 bases left between them. DNA of the CDR3: TGTGCCAGCAGCTTTAGAGAAGGGGGTTGGCAGTACTTC. Its protein is CASSFREGGWQYF. The entire variable domain, with the rest obtained from reference TRBV11-3 and TRBJ2-7, is as follows: EAGVVQSPRYKIIEKKQPVAFWCNPISGHNTLYWYLQNLGQGPELLIRYENEEAVDDSQLPKDRFSAERLKGVDSTLKIQPAELGDSAVYLCASSFREGGWQYFGPGTRLTVT.

The rearrangement joins TRBV2 to TRBJ2-7; D is possibly TRBD1 or TRBD2 (5 bases each). The CDR3 has 16 residues. The V gene's germline CDR1 is SNHLY and CDR2 FYNNEI. Trimming cost V 2 bases and J 2 bases, with 16 bases left between them. CDR3 coding DNA: TGTGCCAGCAGTGAATTAGCCGGGACGGGCACCTACGAGCAGTACTTC. Amino acid sequence: CASSELAGTGTYEQYF.

The rearrangement joins TRBV18 to TRBJ1-5; unclear D gene. V lost 3 bases and J 4 bases, leaving 7 bases between the germline ends. Germline CDR1 is KGHSH and CDR2 is LQKENI. This CDR3 spans 13 amino acids. CDR3 amino acids: CASSPLKNQPQHF. CDR3 sequence (DNA): TGTGCCAGCTCACCGTTGAAAAATCAGCCCCAGCATTTT.

The chain is built from TRBV6-1 and TRBJ2-2, with TRBD1 matching over 7 bases. Looked up from germline, CDR1 is MNHNS and CDR2 is SASEGT. J lost 4 bases, V lost 7 bases, and 6 bases had no gene match. This CDR3 contains 14 residues. CDR3 DNA: TGTGCCAGCACCACAGGGGCCAGCACCGGGGAGCTGTTTTTT. Encoded protein: CASTTGASTGELFF.

The genes are TRBV28 and TRBJ2-7; no clear D gene. There are 14 residues in the CDR3. Trimming took 6 bases from V and 2 from J, leaving 14 bases between them. Germline V CDR1 and CDR2: MDHEN, SYDVKM. In DNA form, the CDR3 reads TGTGCCAGCAGCTCCCGGACGGCTCCCTACGAGCAGTACTTC. Translated: CASSSRTAPYEQYF.

V usage is TRBV15 and J usage is TRBJ2-7; no definite D call. The CDR3 runs to 15 residues. Trimming took 0 bases from V and 2 from J, leaving 11 bases between them. Germline CDR1 LNHNV, CDR2 YYDKDF (reference sequence). This CDR3 reads CATSRDPLKTYEQYF. Here the CDR3 DNA reads TGTGCCACCAGCAGAGATCCACTAAAGACCTACGAGCAGTACTTC.